Described below is a single TCR beta chain sequence and its context. Its cognate antigen is unknown. Every TCR beta cDNA library bore unique molecular identifiers. TCRdb ran MiXCR on the PCR reads and lists one entry per CDR3 protein. This sample has about 400,000 distinct CDR3 sequences; about a third occur once, and the top ten carry over 10%. V was pared by 4 bases and J by 1 base, with 11 bases between. Germline assignment: CDR1 SGDLS and CDR2 YYNGEE. The CDR3 loop spans 14 amino acids. The entry originates in a study of post-analysis software for immune sequencing data. Study findings and constraints: Patients used several TRBV segments, including TRBV5-6, TRBV5-1 and TRBV20-1, more often than controls.

This sequence was found in a girl under 18 with multiple sclerosis. The sequenced sample was blood. The chain recombines TRBV9 with TRBJ2-5; TRBD1 might be the D (6 bases). CDR3 residues: CASSLYRAQETQYF. The CDR3 bases are TGTGCCAGCAGCCTATACAGGGCCCAAGAGACCCAGTACTTC.